This passage covers 16 T cell receptor beta chains from one sample sequenced in a study of T cells after yellow fever vaccination. In TCRdb, the 5' RACE reads were re-called with MiXCR into one record per CDR3 protein. Of around 340,000 distinct CDR3 sequences in the sample, about 12% were seen once. Here the sequenced sample was CD4+ T cells sorted from PBMCs, taken 15 days after the yellow fever booster vaccination. These receptor sequences come from a man aged 18 to 30 who received the YFV17D yellow fever vaccine.

The chain employs TRBV5-6 and TRBJ2-3; D is ambiguous. The CDR3 has 12 residues. V shed 2 bases and J shed 8 bases, with 9 bases lying between them. Germline CDR1 SGHDT, CDR2 YYEEEE. CDR3 protein: CASSFSLGTQYF. For the CDR3, the DNA is TGTGCCAGCAGCTTTTCCTTAGGTACGCAGTATTTT.

This clonotype was seen repeatedly, ten times or more. This chain joins TRBV4-3 and TRBJ2-1, with 8 bases aligning to TRBD1. V was clipped by 3 bases and J by 6 bases; unmatched bases: 4. Per germline, CDR1 LGHNA and CDR2 YSLEER. CDR3 size: 14 residues. The CDR3 bases are TGCGCCAGCAGCCAGCAGGGGGCTGGCAATGAGCAGTTCTTC. Protein sequence: CASSQQGAGNEQFF.

V and J are TRBV18 and TRBJ2-5; 9 bases are a match to TRBD1. Trimming removed 5 bases from V and 5 bases from J; junction bases left unmatched: 12. The CDR3 consists of 16 residues. CDR1 is KGHSH, CDR2 LQKENI, per germline. The CDR3 nucleotides are TGTGCCAGCTCAAGATTTACAGGGGGCGCGACTGAGACCCAGTACTTC. This codes for CASSRFTGGATETQYF.

In this sample, this clonotype turned up a few times. The chain employs TRBV6-5 and TRBJ2-7; 9 bases agree with TRBD2. Trimming took 2 bases from V and 6 from J; bases not matched to a gene: 8. CDR1 is MNHEY and CDR2 is SVGAGI in the germline V gene. CDR3 length equals 15 residues. CDR3 nucleotide sequence: TGTGCCAGCAGTTACGCGGGAGGGGGGATCACCGAGCAGTACTTC. This translates into CASSYAGGGITEQYF.

The table lists this clonotype with a few counts. The V gene is TRBV7-9, the J gene TRBJ1-2; perhaps TRBD1 as D (6 bases). In germline, CDR1 is SEHNR, CDR2 FQNEAQ (reference sequence). V was trimmed by 6 bases and J by 4 bases, leaving 15 bases between them. The CDR3 is made up of 14 amino acids. The CDR3 here is CASSPPGGAYGYTF. CDR3 sequence (DNA): TGTGCCAGCAGTCCGCCGGGGGGGGCCTATGGCTACACCTTC.

The rearrangement links TRBV5-4 to TRBJ1-6, with TRBD1 identical over 7 bases. Germline CDR1 reads SGHNT; CDR2 reads YYREEE (reference sequence). V lost 3 bases, J lost 4 bases, and 1 base stayed unmatched. The CDR3 is 14 amino acids. The CDR3 is CASSSQGYNSPLHF. DNA of the CDR3: TGTGCCAGCAGCTCACAGGGGTATAATTCACCCCTCCACTTT. The entire variable domain, with the rest obtained from reference TRBV5-4 and TRBJ1-6, is as follows: ETGVTQSPTHLIKTRGQQVTLRCSSQSGHNTVSWYQQALGQGPQFIFQYYREEENGRGNFPPRFSGLQFPNYSSELNVNALELDDSALYLCASSSQGYNSPLHFGNGTRLTVT.

The chain couples TRBV6-7 to TRBJ2-2, with 7 bases matching TRBD1. TRBV6-7 is an open reading frame, and its role is uncertain. CDR3 length: 19 amino acids. The trim removed 8 bases at V and 0 bases at J, leaving 18 bases unmatched. CDR3 protein: CASVSRLKRDSPNTGELFF. DNA of the CDR3: TGTGCCAGCGTGTCACGGTTAAAAAGGGACAGCCCGAACACCGGGGAGCTGTTTTTT.

The rearrangement joins TRBV23-1 to TRBJ1-4, with no clear D. TRBV23-1 is assigned to the ORF class and has an uncertain function. The CDR3 contains 19 residues. V was shortened by 0 bases and J by 3 bases, with 20 bases between the two germline ends. This chain's CDR3 is CASSQSETHERGSNEKLFF. The CDR3 DNA reads as TGCGCCAGCAGTCAATCGGAGACACACGAACGCGGTTCTAATGAAAAACTGTTTTTT.

This rearrangement joins TRBV7-9 to TRBJ2-3, with D perhaps matching TRBD1 or TRBD2 (6 bases each). CDR1 and CDR2 (germline): SEHNR, FQNEAQ (reference sequence). This CDR3 has 15 residues. V shed 5 bases and J shed 6 bases, with 18 bases lying between them. The DNA for the CDR3 is TGTGCCAGCAGCCGCCTCGAGGGGGGCGGGGATACGCAGTATTTT. Encoded protein: CASSRLEGGGDTQYF.

This clonotype was counted a few times. Written as DNA, the CDR3 is TGTGCCAGCAGTCCCGTGGCAGGGGGACCCCTCCACTTT. Translated: CASSPVAGGPLHF. The V gene is TRBV12-3 or TRBV12-4, the J gene TRBJ1-6, with 7 bases identical to TRBD1. With V trimmed by 5 bases and J by 12 bases, 7 bases remained unmatched. This CDR3 has 13 residues.

Ten or more counts support this clonotype. The chain has TRBV20-1 and TRBJ1-1, with D unresolved. Trimming cost V 5 bases and J 6 bases, with 16 bases left between them. The CDR3 runs to 13 residues. In germline, CDR1 is DFQATT, CDR2 SNEGSKA (reference sequence). CDR3 residues: CSAPPAGYAEAFF. The CDR3 DNA is TGCAGTGCTCCACCTGCGGGGTACGCTGAAGCTTTCTTT.

This clonotype was seen only a few times. The chain couples TRBV28 to TRBJ2-3; 8 positions agree with TRBD2. After removal of 7 bases from V and 5 bases from J, the junction contained 11 bases not matched to a gene. Germline CDR1 and CDR2: MDHEN and SYDVKM. The CDR3 sequence is 15 residues long. The CDR3 here is CASTPGGGSLDTQYF. Written as DNA, the CDR3 is TGTGCCAGCACCCCTGGCGGGGGGTCGTTAGATACGCAGTATTTT.

This clonotype was counted only a few times. The chain employs TRBV6-1 and TRBJ2-3; either TRBD1 or TRBD2 may supply D (5 bases each). V lost 6 bases and J 7 bases, leaving 14 bases between the germline ends. The germline gives CDR1 MNHNS, CDR2 SASEGT. The CDR3 length is 13 residues. Written as DNA, the CDR3 is TGTGCCAGCAGCCTGGGACCCAGCAATACGCAGTATTTT. Its protein is CASSLGPSNTQYF.

This clonotype has ten or more counts. V is TRBV12-3 or TRBV12-4 and J is TRBJ1-1; D is ambiguous. The CDR3 has 11 residues. V lost 2 bases and J lost 3, with 1 base in between. CDR3 in amino acids: CASSLYTEAFF. CDR3 DNA sequence: TGTGCCAGCAGTTTATACACTGAAGCTTTCTTT.

This clonotype was counted only a few times. The chain uses TRBV2 and TRBJ2-1, with D perhaps TRBD2 (6 bases). V gave up 7 bases and J gave up 0 bases, with 10 bases separating them. Germline lookup yields CDR1 SNHLY and CDR2 FYNNEI. The length of the CDR3 is 14 residues. The CDR3, as DNA: TGTGCCAGCATGGGGGGACGCTCCTACAATGAGCAGTTCTTC. Amino acids: CASMGGRSYNEQFF.

This clonotype was picked up a small number of times. The V and J genes are TRBV18 and TRBJ2-1, with 8 bases lining up with TRBD1. CDR1 is KGHSH, CDR2 LQKENI, per germline. This CDR3 has 15 amino acids. J lost 8 bases, V lost 2 bases, and 8 bases had no gene match. The CDR3 is CASSPWAGGLDEQFF. The CDR3 bases are TGTGCCAGCTCACCATGGGCAGGGGGCCTCGATGAGCAGTTCTTC.